These T cell receptor beta chains were read from a single sample in a study of blood T cells in healthy people across ages. A single record per CDR3 protein comes from TCRdb applying MiXCR to the 5' RACE reads. The sample holds about 1,600,000 distinct CDR3 sequences; 42% are singletons and the top ten take under 8%. The material sequenced was blood. The receptors here all came from a woman in her late teens or twenties in good health. The CDR3 runs from the conserved cysteine through the conserved F or W. A D gene is named only where the DNA matches it firmly.

d_call,v_call,cdr3_aa
NA,TRBV30,CAWSVLSLNEQYF
NA,TRBV21-1,CASSKGAGTYEQYF
TRBD1,TRBV6-5,CASSYSGGATPHEQFF
NA,TRBV20-1,CSAVRAGETQFF
NA,TRBV9,CASGWGPTDTQYF
NA,TRBV10-3,CAISESGSNQPQHF
NA,TRBV29-1,CSVAYGTVSYNEQFF
NA,TRBV20-1,CRAGTYEQYF
NA,TRBV7-9,CASSLAVANYGYTF
TRBD2,TRBV5-1,CASSQEALGLGGNEQYF
TRBD2,TRBV10-3,CAISEPTSGDYEQYF
TRBD2,TRBV3-1,CASSERTSGTQFF
TRBD2,TRBV5-5,CASSLGEGAGDIQYF
TRBD2,TRBV20-1,CSAREGLAAITDTQYF
NA,TRBV7-2,CASSLGQITNYGYTF
NA,TRBV29-1,CSVLFTGYNEQFF
NA,TRBV2,CASSERDYEQYF
NA,TRBV5-1,CASSLVVAVYNEQFF
TRBD1,TRBV20-1,CSARGDRGPENYEQYF
NA,TRBV9,CASSALASSTDTQYF
TRBD1,TRBV10-1,CASSEIRDRGINEQYF
NA,TRBV7-3,CASSLTGRGDTEAFF
NA,TRBV5-1,CASSRSTGTTDTQYF
TRBD2,TRBV9,CASSPYLGTSGTYHEQYF
NA,TRBV5-1,CASSLVGQQNTEAFF
TRBD2,TRBV20-1,CSAQIAGGYNEQFF